The text below deals with one T cell receptor (beta chain). Its antigen remains unknown. The germline gives CDR1 MGHRA, CDR2 YSYEKL. V was trimmed by 1 base and J by 3 bases, leaving 17 bases between them. The CDR3 runs 17 residues. The record originates from a study of beta chain features in type 1 diabetes. Study at large: Patient and healthy donor groups were alike in age, gender and cell yields. Study-wide findings and caveats: Within the patient group, naive, central memory and Treg TCRB repertoires appeared more similar to each other than within healthy donors. People with Type 1 diabetes carried modestly yet significantly shorter TCRB CDR3s in all four CD4+ subsets.

Investigators reverse transcribed all isolated RNA, so they sequenced expressed TCRB transcripts. Naive, central memory and regulatory T cell samples averaged around 3.3 million reads. Some clones are missing from TCRdb's copy, which holds only in-frame ones; the method was immunoSEQ multiplex PCR. The sample has more than 110,000 clones, 6.5% to 8.5% seen once. V is TRBV4-1 and J is TRBJ2-3; TRBD1 is a possible D gene (5 bases). Sequencing was carried out using central memory CD4+ T cells from blood. The clonotype comes from a woman aged 25 to 39 in good health. The CDR3 region is CASSQVPTQGGTDTQYF. The CDR3 nucleotides read TGCGCCAGCAGCCAAGTACCGACCCAGGGTGGAACAGATACGCAGTATTTT.